This is a list of T cell receptor beta chains from one sample in a study of identical twins. TCRdb recomputed calls from the 5' RACE reads with MiXCR, one row per CDR3 protein. The top ten clones hold more than 2.5% of a sample with roughly 570,000 distinct CDR3 sequences, 9% to 10% of them seen once. This same sample was also taken into another study, of yellow fever vaccine responses in identical twins.

Sequencing was done on a sample of PBMCs. These receptors all stem from a woman aged 18-29 years in good health. Each CDR3 is given with its conserved first and last residue. The order of the fields is V gene, D gene, clone size, J gene, CDR3 protein, CDR3 DNA. The D gene is left open where the match is weak. Rows give clone size only sometimes, using once, few, many, or a class for an expanded clone.

TRBV11-2	-	few	TRBJ2-1	CASSKGVSPTYEQFF	TGTGCCAGCAGCAAAGGAGTTTCTCCCACCTATGAGCAGTTCTTC
TRBV5-6	-	few	TRBJ2-3	CASGALTVGTDTQYF	TGTGCCAGCGGCGCCTTGACGGTTGGCACAGATACGCAGTATTTT
TRBV12-3/TRBV12-4	TRBD1	many	TRBJ2-3	CASSLARTGVTDTQYF	TGTGCCAGCAGTTTAGCGAGGACAGGGGTAACAGATACGCAGTATTTT
TRBV5-1	-	-	TRBJ2-3	CASSHRDASTDTQYF	TGCGCCAGCAGCCACCGGGACGCTAGCACAGATACGCAGTATTTT
TRBV4-3	-	many	TRBJ1-1	CASSQDSGTGGYEAFF	TGCGCCAGCAGCCAAGATTCCGGGACCGGGGGTTATGAAGCTTTCTTT
TRBV11-2	-	-	TRBJ2-1	CASSTSRSYNEQFF	TGTGCCAGCAGCACATCAAGGTCCTACAATGAGCAGTTCTTC
TRBV10-3	TRBD1	many	TRBJ2-5	CAIKTGAQGGETQYF	TGTGCCATCAAGACAGGGGCGCAAGGCGGGGAGACCCAGTACTTC
TRBV20-1	TRBD2	-	TRBJ2-7	CSARDLAGGSYEQYF	TGCAGTGCTAGAGATCTGGCGGGAGGGTCCTACGAGCAGTACTTC
TRBV28	TRBD1	-	TRBJ1-6	CASTGQGHNSPLHF	TGTGCCAGCACGGGACAGGGGCATAATTCACCCCTCCACTTT
TRBV20-1	-	many	TRBJ1-5	CSASPGIYSNQPQHF	TGCAGTGCTAGTCCTGGGATCTATAGCAATCAGCCCCAGCATTTT
TRBV27	-	-	TRBJ1-6	CASSWVREWNSPLHF	TGTGCCAGCAGTTGGGTCAGGGAGTGGAATTCACCCCTCCACTTT
TRBV12-3/TRBV12-4	TRBD2	once	TRBJ2-3	CASSPPAGLAGGPDTQYF	TGTGCCAGCAGCCCCCCCGCCGGACTAGCGGGAGGGCCCGATACGCAGTATTTT
TRBV11-2	-	-	TRBJ1-4	CASSLRSGREEKLFF	TGTGCCAGCAGCTTAAGGTCAGGGCGAGAAGAAAAACTGTTTTTT
TRBV6-1	TRBD1	-	TRBJ2-7	CASRQPGQGGEQYF	TGTGCCAGCAGACAACCGGGACAGGGAGGTGAGCAGTACTTC
TRBV20-1	-	few	TRBJ2-7	CSARDVRGPPYEQYF	TGCAGTGCTAGAGATGTGCGGGGGCCCCCCTACGAGCAGTACTTC
TRBV10-3	TRBD2	-	TRBJ2-1	CAISARGGAWVEQFF	TGTGCCATCAGTGCCCGCGGGGGGGCCTGGGTTGAGCAGTTCTTC